This T cell receptor beta chain was profiled in a study of PD-1 blockade in mismatch repair-deficient tumors. Study background: Patients had over 10 mismatch repair-deficient cancer types, all previously treated and progressing. Findings and limits, study-wide: Tumor-resident clones, often absent from pretreatment blood, expanded after pembrolizumab and then contracted.

Clones were read by immunoSEQ multiplex PCR, and TCRdb kept only the in-frame ones, dropping some. The table includes just under 65,000 clones, approximately 88% detected once. The CDR3 runs 18 residues. The trim removed 0 bases at V and 0 bases at J, leaving 7 bases unmatched. Germline loops: CDR1 PRHDT, CDR2 FYEKMQ (reference sequence). As concerns this clone: Its antigen remains unknown.

The TCR-sequenced patients were a few responders to pembrolizumab. The rearrangement joins TRBV13 to TRBJ1-2; 10 positions match TRBD1. The TCR sequence derives from an adult with mismatch repair-deficient cancer. This sample comprised peripheral blood, obtained 52 weeks after starting pembrolizumab. The CDR3 region has the DNA TGTGCCAGCAGCTTAGGCCGGGACAGGGGCCTAGCTAACTATGGCTACACCTTC. Amino acids: CASSLGRDRGLANYGYTF.